The present entry profiles one TCR beta chain with its context. Its target is not known. The source of the sample is a study of cytomegalovirus exposure and HLA in healthy donors. Study findings and constraints: Follow-up analysis seemed to connect common viral pathogens with several of the most significant clusters identified. As immune exposure information, only CMV serostatus was available. Among CMV-associated TCR beta chains, most appeared HLA-restricted in a later analysis.

Germline V gene lookup returns CDR1 MNHNS and CDR2 SASEGT. The CDR3 sequence is 14 residues long. V lost 11 bases to trimming and J lost 8 bases; unmatched junction nucleotides: 17. The study ran its PCR with 60 Vbeta and 13 Jbeta primers. The repertoire was sequenced with immunoSEQ multiplex PCR; TCRdb's copy has only in-frame clones and lacks some. Of about 170,000 clones listed, just over 75% are singletons. The chain couples TRBV6-1 to TRBJ1-2, with TRBD1 identical over 7 bases. This TCR derives from a woman in her 30s in good health and CMV-seropositive. The sequencing input was PBMCs. CDR3 DNA sequence: TGTGCCGGAATTAAACAGGGGAATCGGTACGGCTACACCTTC. This translates into CAGIKQGNRYGYTF.